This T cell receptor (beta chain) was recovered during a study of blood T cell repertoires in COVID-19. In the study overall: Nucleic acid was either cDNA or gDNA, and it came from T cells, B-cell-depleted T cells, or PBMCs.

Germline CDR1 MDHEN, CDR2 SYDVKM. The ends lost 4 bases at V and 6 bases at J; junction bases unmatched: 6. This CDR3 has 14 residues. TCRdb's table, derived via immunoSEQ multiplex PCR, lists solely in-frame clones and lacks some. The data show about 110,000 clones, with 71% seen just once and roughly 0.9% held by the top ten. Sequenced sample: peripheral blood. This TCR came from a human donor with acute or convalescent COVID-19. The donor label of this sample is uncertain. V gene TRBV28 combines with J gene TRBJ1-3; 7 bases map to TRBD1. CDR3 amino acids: CASSSPGGTNTIYF. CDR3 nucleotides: TGTGCCAGCAGTTCGCCAGGGGGAACAAACACCATATATTTT.